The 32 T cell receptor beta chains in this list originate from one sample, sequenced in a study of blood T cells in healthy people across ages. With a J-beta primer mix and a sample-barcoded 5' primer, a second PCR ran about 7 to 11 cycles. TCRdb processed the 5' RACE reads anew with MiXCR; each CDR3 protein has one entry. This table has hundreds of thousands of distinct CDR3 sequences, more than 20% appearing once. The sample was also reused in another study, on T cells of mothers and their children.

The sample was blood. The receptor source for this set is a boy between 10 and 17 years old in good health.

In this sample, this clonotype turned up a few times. The CDR3 reads CSVSTGPSGANVLTF. The CDR3 nucleotides are TGCAGCGTATCGACAGGGCCATCCGGGGCCAACGTCCTGACTTTC. The chain joins TRBV29-1 to TRBJ2-6, with 7 nucleotides matching TRBD1. V was pared by 6 bases and J by 4 bases, with 9 bases of the junction left unmatched. The length of the CDR3 is 15 residues. Germline assignment: CDR1 SQVTM and CDR2 ANQGSEA.

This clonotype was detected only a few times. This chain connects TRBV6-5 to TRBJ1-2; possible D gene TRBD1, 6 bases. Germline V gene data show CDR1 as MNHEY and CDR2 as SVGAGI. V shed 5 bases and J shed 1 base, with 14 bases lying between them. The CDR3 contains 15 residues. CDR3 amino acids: CASSPWAGDNYGYTF. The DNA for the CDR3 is TGTGCCAGCAGTCCCTGGGCAGGGGATAACTATGGCTACACCTTC.

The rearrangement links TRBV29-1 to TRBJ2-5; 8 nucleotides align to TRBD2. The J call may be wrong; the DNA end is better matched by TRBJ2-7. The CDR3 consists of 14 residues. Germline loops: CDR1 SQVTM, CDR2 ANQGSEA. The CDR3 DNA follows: TGCAGCGTTTTTTTAGCGGGGCGGGCCTACGAGCAGTACTTC. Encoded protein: CSVFLAGRAYEQYF.

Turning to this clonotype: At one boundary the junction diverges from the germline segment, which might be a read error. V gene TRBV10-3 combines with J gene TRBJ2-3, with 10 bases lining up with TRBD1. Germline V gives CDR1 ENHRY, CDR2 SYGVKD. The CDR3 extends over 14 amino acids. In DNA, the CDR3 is TGTGCCATCACCAGGGACAGGGGCGGTGATACGCGGTATTTT. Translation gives CAITRDRGGDTRYF.

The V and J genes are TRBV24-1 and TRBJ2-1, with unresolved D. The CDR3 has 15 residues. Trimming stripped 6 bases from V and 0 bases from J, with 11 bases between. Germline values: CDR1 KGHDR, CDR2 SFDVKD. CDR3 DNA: TGTGCCACCAGTAGTAGCCGAGGCTCCTACAATGAGCAGTTCTTC. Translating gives CATSSSRGSYNEQFF.

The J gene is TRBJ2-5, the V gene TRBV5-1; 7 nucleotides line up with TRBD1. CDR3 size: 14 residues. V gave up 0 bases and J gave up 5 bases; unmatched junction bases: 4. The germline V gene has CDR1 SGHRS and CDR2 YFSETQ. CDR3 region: CASSLEGQVETQYF. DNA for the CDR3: TGCGCCAGCAGCTTGGAAGGACAGGTGGAGACCCAGTACTTC.

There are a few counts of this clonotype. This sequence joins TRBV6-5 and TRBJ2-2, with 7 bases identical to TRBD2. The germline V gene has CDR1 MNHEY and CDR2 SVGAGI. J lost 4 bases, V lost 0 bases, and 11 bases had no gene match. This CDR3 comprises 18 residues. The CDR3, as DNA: TGTGCCAGCAGTTACTCGGCTAGCGGACTCGCTTCCACCGGGGAGCTGTTTTTT. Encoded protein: CASSYSASGLASTGELFF.

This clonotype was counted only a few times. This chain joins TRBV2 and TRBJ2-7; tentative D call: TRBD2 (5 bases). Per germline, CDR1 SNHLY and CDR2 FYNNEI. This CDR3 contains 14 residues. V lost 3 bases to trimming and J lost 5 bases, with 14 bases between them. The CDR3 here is CASSDLEGWNEQYF. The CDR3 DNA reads TGTGCCAGCAGTGATCTTGAGGGTTGGAACGAGCAGTACTTC.

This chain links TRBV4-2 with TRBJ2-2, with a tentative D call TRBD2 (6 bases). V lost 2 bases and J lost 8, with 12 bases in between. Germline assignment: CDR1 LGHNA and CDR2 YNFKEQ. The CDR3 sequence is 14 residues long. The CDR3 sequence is CASSQNGGTGELFF. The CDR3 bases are TGTGCCAGCAGCCAAAATGGTGGGACTGGGGAGCTGTTTTTT.

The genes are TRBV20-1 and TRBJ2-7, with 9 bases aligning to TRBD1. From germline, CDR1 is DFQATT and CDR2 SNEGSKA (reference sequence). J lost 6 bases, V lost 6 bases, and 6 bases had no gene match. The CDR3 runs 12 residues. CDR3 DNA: TGCAGTGCCCCCGGACAGGGGTTCGAGCAGTACTTC. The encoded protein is CSAPGQGFEQYF.

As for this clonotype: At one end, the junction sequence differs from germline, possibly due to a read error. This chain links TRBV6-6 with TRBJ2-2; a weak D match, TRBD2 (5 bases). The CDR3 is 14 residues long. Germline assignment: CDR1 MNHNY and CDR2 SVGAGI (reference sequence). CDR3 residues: CASSNSGSTGELFF. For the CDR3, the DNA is TGTGCCAGCAGTAACTCGGGGTCCACCGGGGAGCTGTTTTTT.

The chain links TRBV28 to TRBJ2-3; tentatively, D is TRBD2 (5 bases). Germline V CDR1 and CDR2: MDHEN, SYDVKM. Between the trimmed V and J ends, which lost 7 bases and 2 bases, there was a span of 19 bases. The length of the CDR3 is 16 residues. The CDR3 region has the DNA TGTGCCAGCAATAGAAGGGAGTCTCAGATCACAGATACGCAGTATTTT. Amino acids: CASNRRESQITDTQYF.

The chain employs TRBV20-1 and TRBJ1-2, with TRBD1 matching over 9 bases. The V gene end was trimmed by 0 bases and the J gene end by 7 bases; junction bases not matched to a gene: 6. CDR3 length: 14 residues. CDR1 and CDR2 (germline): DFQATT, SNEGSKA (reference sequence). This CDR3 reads CSAREKTGGSGYTF. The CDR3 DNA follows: TGCAGTGCTAGAGAAAAGACAGGGGGAAGTGGCTACACCTTC.

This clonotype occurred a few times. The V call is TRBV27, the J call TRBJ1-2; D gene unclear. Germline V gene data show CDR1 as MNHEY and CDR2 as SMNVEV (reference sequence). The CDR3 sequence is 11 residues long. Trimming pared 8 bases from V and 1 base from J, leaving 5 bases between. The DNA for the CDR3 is TGTGCCAGCGGGATTAACTATGGCTACACCTTC. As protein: CASGINYGYTF.

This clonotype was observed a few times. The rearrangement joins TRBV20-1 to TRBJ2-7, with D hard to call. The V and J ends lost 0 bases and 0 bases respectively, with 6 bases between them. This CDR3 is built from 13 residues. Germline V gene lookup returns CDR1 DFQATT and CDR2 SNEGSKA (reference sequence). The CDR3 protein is CSAREQASYEQYF. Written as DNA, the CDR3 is TGCAGTGCTAGAGAGCAGGCCTCCTACGAGCAGTACTTC.

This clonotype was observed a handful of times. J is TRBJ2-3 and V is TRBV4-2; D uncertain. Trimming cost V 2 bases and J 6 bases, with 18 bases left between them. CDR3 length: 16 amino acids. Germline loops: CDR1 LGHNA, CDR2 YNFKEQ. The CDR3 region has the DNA TGTGCCAGCAGCCAATCGCCGTCGGCCTCCACCGATACGCAGTATTTT. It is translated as CASSQSPSASTDTQYF.

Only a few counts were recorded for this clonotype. As DNA, the CDR3 is TGCAGTGCCACTCACGGGACCCAGTACTTC. The encoded protein is CSATHGTQYF. The chain is built from TRBV20-1 and TRBJ2-5, with D unclear. The germline V gene has CDR1 DFQATT and CDR2 SNEGSKA (reference sequence). The length of the CDR3 is 10 residues. The V gene lost 6 bases and the J gene lost 7 bases, with 9 bases spanning the gap.

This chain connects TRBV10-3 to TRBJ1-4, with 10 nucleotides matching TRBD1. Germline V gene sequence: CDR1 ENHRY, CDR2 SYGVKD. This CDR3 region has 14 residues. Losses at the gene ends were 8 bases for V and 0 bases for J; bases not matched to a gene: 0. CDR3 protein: CAIGTGATNEKLFF. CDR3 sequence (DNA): TGTGCCATCGGGACAGGGGCAACTAATGAAAAACTGTTTTTT.

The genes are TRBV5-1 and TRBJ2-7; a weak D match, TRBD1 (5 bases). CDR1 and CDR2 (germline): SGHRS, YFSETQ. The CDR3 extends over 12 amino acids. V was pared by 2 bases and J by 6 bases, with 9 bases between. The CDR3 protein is CASSFQGVEQYF. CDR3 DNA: TGCGCCAGCAGCTTTCAGGGTGTCGAGCAGTACTTC.

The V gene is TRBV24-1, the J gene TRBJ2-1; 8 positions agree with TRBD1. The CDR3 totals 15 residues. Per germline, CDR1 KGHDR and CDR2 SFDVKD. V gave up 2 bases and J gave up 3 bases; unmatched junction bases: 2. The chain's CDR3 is CATSDWGTGYNEQFF. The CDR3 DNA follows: TGTGCCACCAGTGATTGGGGGACAGGCTACAATGAGCAGTTCTTC.

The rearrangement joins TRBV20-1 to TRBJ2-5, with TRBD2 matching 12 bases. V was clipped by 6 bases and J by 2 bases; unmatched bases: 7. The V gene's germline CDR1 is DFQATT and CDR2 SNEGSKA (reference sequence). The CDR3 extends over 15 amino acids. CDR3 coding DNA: TGCAGTGCCCAAACTAGCGGGGGGCCTCAAGAGACCCAGTACTTC. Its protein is CSAQTSGGPQETQYF.

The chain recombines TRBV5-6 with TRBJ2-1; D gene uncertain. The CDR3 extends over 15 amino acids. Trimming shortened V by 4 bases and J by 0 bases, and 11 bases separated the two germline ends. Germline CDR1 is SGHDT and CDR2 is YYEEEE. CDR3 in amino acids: CASSLTLSSYNEQFF. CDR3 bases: TGTGCCAGCAGCCTCACACTGAGCTCCTACAATGAGCAGTTCTTC. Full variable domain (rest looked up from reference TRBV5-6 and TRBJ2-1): DAGVTQSPTHLIKTRGQQVTLRCSPKSGHDTVSWYQQALGQGPQFIFQYYEEEERQRGNFPDRFSGHQFPNYSSELNVNALLLGDSALYLCASSLTLSSYNEQFFGPGTRLTVL.

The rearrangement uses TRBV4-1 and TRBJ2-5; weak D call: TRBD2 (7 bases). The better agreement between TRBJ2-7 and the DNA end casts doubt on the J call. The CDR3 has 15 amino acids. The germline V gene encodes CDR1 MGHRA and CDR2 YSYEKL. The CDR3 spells CASSQGEGGTYEQYF. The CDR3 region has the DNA TGCGCCAGCAGCCAAGGGGAGGGGGGCACCTACGAGCAGTACTTC.

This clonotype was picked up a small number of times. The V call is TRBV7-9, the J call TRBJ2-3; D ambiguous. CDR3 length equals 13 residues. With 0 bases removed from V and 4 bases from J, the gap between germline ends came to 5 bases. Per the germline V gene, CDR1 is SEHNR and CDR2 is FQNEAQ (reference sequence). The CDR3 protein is CASSLAAPDTQYF. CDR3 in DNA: TGTGCCAGCAGCTTAGCCGCCCCAGATACGCAGTATTTT.

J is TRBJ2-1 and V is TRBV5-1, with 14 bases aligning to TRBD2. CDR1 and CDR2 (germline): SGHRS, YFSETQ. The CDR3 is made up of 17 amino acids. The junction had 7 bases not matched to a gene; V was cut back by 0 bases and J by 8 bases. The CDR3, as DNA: TGCGCCAGCAGCTTGGCCAGGACTAGCGGGGGGTTTGATGAGCAGTTCTTC. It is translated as CASSLARTSGGFDEQFF.

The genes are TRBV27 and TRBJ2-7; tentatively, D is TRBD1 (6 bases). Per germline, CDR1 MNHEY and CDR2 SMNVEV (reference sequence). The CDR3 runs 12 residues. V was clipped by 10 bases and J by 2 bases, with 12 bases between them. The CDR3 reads CATRDKAYEQYF. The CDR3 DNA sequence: TGTGCCACCCGGGACAAAGCCTACGAGCAGTACTTC.

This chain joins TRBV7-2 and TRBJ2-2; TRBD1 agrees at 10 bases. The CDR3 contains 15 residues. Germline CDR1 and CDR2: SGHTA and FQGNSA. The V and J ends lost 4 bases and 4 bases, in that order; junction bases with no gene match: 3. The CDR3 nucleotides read TGTGCCAGCAGCTCAGGGACAGGGGCCACCGGGGAGCTGTTTTTT. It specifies CASSSGTGATGELFF.

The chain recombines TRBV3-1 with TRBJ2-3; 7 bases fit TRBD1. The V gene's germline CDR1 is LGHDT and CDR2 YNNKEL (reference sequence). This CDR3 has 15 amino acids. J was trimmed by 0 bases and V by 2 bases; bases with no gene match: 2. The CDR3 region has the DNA TGTGCCAGCAGCCAACCGGGACAGAGCACAGATACGCAGTATTTT. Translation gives CASSQPGQSTDTQYF.

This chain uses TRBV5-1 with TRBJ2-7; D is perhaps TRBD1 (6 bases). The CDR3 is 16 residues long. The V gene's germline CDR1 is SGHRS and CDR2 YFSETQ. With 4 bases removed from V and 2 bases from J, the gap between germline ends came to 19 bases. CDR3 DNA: TGCGCCAGCAGCATAAGGACAGAACCGGGTCCCTACGAGCAGTACTTC. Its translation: CASSIRTEPGPYEQYF.

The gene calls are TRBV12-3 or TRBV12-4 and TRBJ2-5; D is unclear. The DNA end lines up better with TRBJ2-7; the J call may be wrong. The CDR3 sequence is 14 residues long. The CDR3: CASSLGAGVYEQYF. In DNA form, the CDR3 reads TGTGCCAGCAGTTTAGGGGCAGGAGTCTACGAGCAGTACTTC.

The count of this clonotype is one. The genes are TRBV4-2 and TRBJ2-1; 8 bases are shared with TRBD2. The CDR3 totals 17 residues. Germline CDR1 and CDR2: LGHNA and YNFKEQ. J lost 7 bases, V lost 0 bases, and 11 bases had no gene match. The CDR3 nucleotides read TGTGCCAGCAGCCAAGAAGGGGGGCTAGCGGGCGGAAATGAGCAGTTCTTC. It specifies CASSQEGGLAGGNEQFF.

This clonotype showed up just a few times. The CDR3 loop reads CATTPGQLYTF. The CDR3 DNA reads as TGTGCCACCACACCGGGACAGCTCTACACCTTC. The J gene is TRBJ1-2, the V gene TRBV28; 7 nucleotides match TRBD1. Per germline, CDR1 MDHEN and CDR2 SYDVKM. The V gene end was trimmed by 10 bases and the J gene end by 10 bases; junction bases not matched to a gene: 9. CDR3 length equals 11 residues.